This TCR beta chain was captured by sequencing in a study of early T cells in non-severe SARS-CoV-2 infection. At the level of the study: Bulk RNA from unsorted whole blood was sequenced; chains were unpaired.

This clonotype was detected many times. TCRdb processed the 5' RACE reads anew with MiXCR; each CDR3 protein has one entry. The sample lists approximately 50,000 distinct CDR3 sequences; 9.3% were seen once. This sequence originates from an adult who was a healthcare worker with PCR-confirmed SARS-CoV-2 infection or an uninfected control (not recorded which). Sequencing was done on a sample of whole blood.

CDR3 protein: CSARPGQHYEQYF. The CDR3 coding sequence is TGCAGTGCTAGGCCCGGACAGCACTACGAGCAGTACTTC. The chain carries TRBV20-1 and TRBJ2-7; maybe TRBD1 (6 bases). The V end lost 3 bases, the J end lost 3 bases, and 12 bases lay between the germline ends. The CDR3 length is 13 residues. Germline V gene sequence: CDR1 DFQATT, CDR2 SNEGSKA (reference sequence).